The text below deals with one TCR beta chain. Time point meaning: pre-treatment sample, taken before nivolumab and TIL therapy. The libraries were made with immunoSEQ v3. The assay was immunoSEQ multiplex PCR, and TCRdb's table has in-frame clones only and misses some. The sample holds about 32,000 clones, around two thirds seen once. The sample comes from a study of TIL therapy for anti-PD-1-resistant metastatic lung cancer. This CDR3 has 15 residues. Germline V gene data show CDR1 as SQVTM and CDR2 as ANQGSEA. Trimming cost V 5 bases and J 3 bases; bases outside gene matches: 11. The sample in question was blood, obtained at baseline. The rearrangement joins TRBV29-1 to TRBJ2-3; 7 bases agree with TRBD1. This receptor was taken from a woman between 30 and 79 years old with non-small cell lung cancer. The CDR3 region is CSVSQQGHGTDTQYF. The CDR3 DNA reads TGCAGCGTTTCGCAACAGGGGCACGGGACAGATACGCAGTATTTT.